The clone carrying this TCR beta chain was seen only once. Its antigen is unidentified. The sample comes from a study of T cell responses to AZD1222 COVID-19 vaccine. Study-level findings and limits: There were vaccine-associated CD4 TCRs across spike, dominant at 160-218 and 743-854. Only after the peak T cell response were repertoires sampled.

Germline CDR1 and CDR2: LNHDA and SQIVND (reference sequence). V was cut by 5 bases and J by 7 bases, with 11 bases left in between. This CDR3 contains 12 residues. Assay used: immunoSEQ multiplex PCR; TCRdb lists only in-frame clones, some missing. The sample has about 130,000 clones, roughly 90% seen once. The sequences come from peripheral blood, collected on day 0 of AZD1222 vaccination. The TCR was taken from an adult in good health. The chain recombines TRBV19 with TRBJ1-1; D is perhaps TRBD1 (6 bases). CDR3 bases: TGTGCCAGTAGTTTACAGGGAAGTGAAGCTTTCTTT. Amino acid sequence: CASSLQGSEAFF. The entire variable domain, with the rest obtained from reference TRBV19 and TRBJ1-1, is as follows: DGGITQSPKYLFRKEGQNVTLSCEQNLNHDAMYWYRQDPGQGLRLIYYSQIVNDFQKGDIAEGYSVSREKKESFPLTVTSAQKNPTAFYLCASSLQGSEAFFGQGTRLTVV.